A selection of T cell receptor beta chains follows, all from one sample in a study of T cells in Graves' hyperthyroidism and ophthalmopathy. One entry per CDR3 protein, called by TCRdb with MiXCR from the multiplex PCR reads. The top ten hold roughly a third of the sample, which has about 270,000 distinct CDR3 sequences, about 25% seen once. Sample: blood. These receptors originate from a woman aged 40-49 years with Graves' ophthalmopathy. Both conserved end residues are part of each CDR3. The order of the fields is V gene, J gene, CDR3 protein.

v_call: TRBV18
j_call: TRBJ1-6
cdr3_aa: CASSTGQVGSPLHF

v_call: TRBV19
j_call: TRBJ1-5
cdr3_aa: CASSITEANQPQHF

v_call: TRBV6-5
j_call: TRBJ2-7
cdr3_aa: CASSYSFFQGAGEQYF

v_call: TRBV19
j_call: TRBJ1-5
cdr3_aa: CASSYWDQPQHF

v_call: TRBV19
j_call: TRBJ1-6
cdr3_aa: CASSITGNSPLHF

v_call: TRBV12-3/TRBV12-4
j_call: TRBJ1-5
cdr3_aa: CASSLGQINQPQHF

v_call: TRBV15
j_call: TRBJ1-1
cdr3_aa: CATRTGTVNTEAFF

v_call: TRBV11-2
j_call: TRBJ2-5
cdr3_aa: CASSYGLAGGGETQYF

v_call: TRBV6-5
j_call: TRBJ2-7
cdr3_aa: CASSLKGRFYEQYF

v_call: TRBV6-6
j_call: TRBJ2-5
cdr3_aa: CASRLTTGGETQYF

v_call: TRBV28
j_call: TRBJ2-2
cdr3_aa: CASSTGHYTGELFF

v_call: TRBV11-2
j_call: TRBJ2-7
cdr3_aa: CASSPRTSGSRFHYEQYF

v_call: TRBV20-1
j_call: TRBJ1-3
cdr3_aa: CSARGGGSSGNTIYF

v_call: TRBV28
j_call: TRBJ2-2
cdr3_aa: CASSLLGGASGGELFF